This T cell receptor beta chain was recorded in a study of PD-L1 blockade in urothelial cancer. The overall study: At some point between 2014 and 2016 therapy began: atezolizumab 1,200 mg intravenously every 3 weeks. Most of the roughly 30 patients were men whose urothelial cancer was bladder-origin. Blood analysis took place 3 weeks (second dose) and 6 weeks after treatment start. Reported median T cell count for blood samples was more than 110,000.

Measured with immunoSEQ multiplex PCR; TCRdb has only the in-frame clones, and not every one. Of around 87,000 clones detected, over 65% appear once; the ten largest clones hold under 9.5%. Time point here: peripheral blood 6 weeks after treatment start. The source was PBMCs, collected around atezolizumab (anti-PD-L1) treatment. The clonotype originates from a man between 65 and 80 years old with urothelial cancer.

The CDR3 is CASSAQPGDSHFF. As DNA, the CDR3 is TGTGCCAGCAGCGCCCAACCGGGGGACTCCCATTTCTTC. V usage is TRBV7-2 and J usage is TRBJ2-1; D perhaps matches TRBD2 (6 bases). This CDR3 has 13 amino acids. Germline loops: CDR1 SGHTA, CDR2 FQGNSA. V was cut by 5 bases and J by 16 bases, with 21 bases left in between.